The source of this T cell receptor beta chain is a study of blood T cells in healthy people across ages (dated by TCRdb to between 2015 and 2016). Regarding the complete study: In model experiments, template switching captured roughly one uniquely barcoded TCR beta cDNA molecule for every two T cells. Donors were grouped into four age groups: young (average about 15 years), middle-aged (about 40), aged (around 62) and long-lived (around 80). Using deep sequencing normalized with unique cDNA molecular identifiers, the study measured how TCR beta repertoire diversity changes with age. The study analyzed two additional independent replicas of 1 million unique cDNA reads from the same blood draw for two donors, one aged 18 to 30 and one aged 80 or older.

Library construction relied on 5' RACE. TCRdb shows the sequencer as Illumina HiSeq 2500. A second roughly 6 to 12 cycle PCR used a sample-barcoded 5' primer and a J-beta primer mix. A unique molecular identifier was introduced onto each TCR beta cDNA molecule by a template-switch 5' adaptor carrying 12 random nucleotides. Each sample yielded at least 2.5 million CDR3-containing paired-end reads. The Mint cDNA synthesis kit, primed by a TRBC-specific oligonucleotide, was used to synthesize first-strand cDNA from all RNA. Following uracil-DNA glycosylase treatment, a first 18-cycle PCR with universal primers M1SS and BC2_uni_R was performed on all cDNA. As for how the authors treated the data: For normalization, 1 million high-quality reads were randomly selected from each sample, with every read carrying a distinct molecular identifier. Instead of being binned into consensus sequences, reads with shared molecular identifiers were discarded. MiTCR, set to a Q25 quality threshold and the strictest error-elimination algorithm, was used for CDR3 identification, clonotype clustering and error correction. A nonparametric unseen species model with Euler transformation was used to estimate lower-bound total TCR beta diversity. The public reads were run again by TCRdb, first through fastp at Q25 and then through MiXCR, and only productive beta chains were kept. Rows are combined by CDR3 protein, so each entry shows the most common genes and DNA. In this record, the V and J calls reflect TCRdb's handling and not the investigators' own analysis. The sample table records roughly 800,000 distinct CDR3 sequences; approximately 25% of these occur just once. The ten largest clones capture approximately 4% of the sample.

Findings and caveats that apply to the study as a whole: Conclusive comparison of naive and antigen-experienced compartments was prevented by the profiling of bulk unsorted PBMCs. Because donor CMV infection status was unknown, age-related changes in expanded clonotypes were potentially confounded. Observed TCR beta diversity per million T cells fell roughly linearly with age, and a significant reduction was already apparent by age roughly 41. Compared with the aged group, more naive CD4+ T cells, fewer expanded clones and increased TCR diversity were shown by the long-lived group, suggesting age selection. A strong correlation was found between observed TCR beta diversity and the percentage of naive T cells measured by flow cytometry. Estimates of total diversity from one million sequenced T cells were regarded as lower bounds and underestimates.

The donors were about 40 Caucasian individuals from Russia, aged roughly 6 to 90 years, who were systemically healthy. Each donor gave 8 to 10 milliliters of peripheral blood, collected into EDTA-treated Vacutainer tubes. Ficoll-Paque density-gradient centrifugation was used to isolate PBMCs, with at least 6.5 million per sample. Trizol reagent was used to extract total RNA from the PBMCs, yielding at least 5 micrograms per sample. Naive CD45RAhigh/CD27high T cell percentages were measured by flow cytometry on a PBMC aliquot from every donor. This clonotype was detected only a few times. This clone's antigen is unknown. Base qualities were left out, and no much larger clone turns up one base away. V is cut by 6 bases and J by 2 bases, and the space between the germline ends is 17 bases. Inclusive of the bounding cysteine and phenylalanine, the CDR3 is 14 residues long. Only CDR3 DNA is held: 42 bases, read in frame from base 1. CDR1 is given as DFQATT and CDR2 as SNEGSKA, both from the germline V gene (reference sequence).

These data also featured in a second study, about T cells of mothers and their children. The second study, in turn, reports: The donors were nine systemically healthy Caucasian individuals, made up of three mothers and their six children. cDNA synthesis consumed the entire amount of extracted RNA, loaded at around 1.5 ug RNA in each 15 ul reaction. In the second PCR, the M1S primer introduced both the sample barcodes and 2-4 random nucleotides. Over 8.5 million TCR beta CDR3 reads were obtained for each mother, and around 2.7 million reads were obtained for each child. Thymic selection similarly shapes TCR recombination output in related and unrelated pairs, with minor effect from inherited differences. Normalized repertoire overlap in related mother-child pairs was always slightly higher than in unrelated mother-child pairs, but the difference was never significant. With a sensitivity of around 97 clones per million clonotypes, no persistent microchimeric T cell clones were detected. The study used deep NGS to compare TCR beta repertoires of mothers and children, seeking features distinguishing related mother-child pairs from unrelated individuals. On average, the children were roughly 10 +/- 4 years old, while the mothers were roughly 36 +/- 4 years old. After adapter ligation was performed with NEBNext reagents, the libraries were sequenced on an Illumina HiSeq 2000 with 100+100 nt paired-end reads. To avoid cross-contamination, the mother libraries and the child libraries were prepared a month apart and sequenced in separate runs. Each donor had between roughly 450,000 and 2,100,000 distinct TCR beta clonotypes identified. Naive TCR beta clonotypes were estimated from low-frequency clonotypes matched to each donor's FACS-determined naive share, without sorting.

This receptor was obtained from a boy aged 5 to 17 in good health. The sample comprised blood. The V gene is TRBV20-1 and the J gene is TRBJ2-7; the D call could be TRBD1 or TRBD2, with each sharing 5 bases. In nucleotides, the sequence is TGCAGTGCCGAACCCCGGGACGGAGCCTACGAGCAGTACTTC. The encoded protein is CSAEPRDGAYEQYF.